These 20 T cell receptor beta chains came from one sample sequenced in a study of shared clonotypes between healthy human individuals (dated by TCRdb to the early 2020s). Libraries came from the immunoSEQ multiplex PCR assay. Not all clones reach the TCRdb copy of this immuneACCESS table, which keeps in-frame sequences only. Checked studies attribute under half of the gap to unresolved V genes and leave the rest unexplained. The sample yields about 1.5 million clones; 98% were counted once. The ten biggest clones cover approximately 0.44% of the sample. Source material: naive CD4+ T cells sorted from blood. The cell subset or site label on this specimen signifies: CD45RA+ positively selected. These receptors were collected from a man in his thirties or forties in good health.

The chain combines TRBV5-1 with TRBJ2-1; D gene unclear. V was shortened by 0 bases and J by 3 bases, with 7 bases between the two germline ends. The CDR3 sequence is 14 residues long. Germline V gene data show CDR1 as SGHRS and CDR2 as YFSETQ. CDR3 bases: TGCGCCAGCAGCTTGGGGACCCTCTACAATGAGCAGTTCTTC. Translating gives CASSLGTLYNEQFF.

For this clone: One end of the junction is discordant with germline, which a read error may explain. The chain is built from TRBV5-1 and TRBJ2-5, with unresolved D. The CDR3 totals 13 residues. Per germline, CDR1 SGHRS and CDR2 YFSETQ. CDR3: CASSVPPKETQYF. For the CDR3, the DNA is TGCGCTAGCAGCGTCCCACCAAAAGAGACCCAGTACTTC.

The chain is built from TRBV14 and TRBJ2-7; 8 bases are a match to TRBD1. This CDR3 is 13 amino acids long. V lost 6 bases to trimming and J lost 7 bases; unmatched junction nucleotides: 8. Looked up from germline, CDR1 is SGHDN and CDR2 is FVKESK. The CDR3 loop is CASSHDRGGEQYF. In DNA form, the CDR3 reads TGTGCCAGCAGTCACGACAGGGGTGGGGAGCAGTACTTC. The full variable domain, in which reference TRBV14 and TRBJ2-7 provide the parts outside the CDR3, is EAGVTQFPSHSVIEKGQTVTLRCDPISGHDNLYWYRRVMGKEIKFLLHFVKESKQDESGMPNNRFLAERTGGTYSTLKVQPAELEDSGVYFCASSHDRGGEQYFGPGTRLTVT.

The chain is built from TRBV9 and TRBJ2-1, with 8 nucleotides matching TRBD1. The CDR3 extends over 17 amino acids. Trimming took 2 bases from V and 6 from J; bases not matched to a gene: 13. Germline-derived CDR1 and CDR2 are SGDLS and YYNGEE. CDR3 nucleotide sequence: TGTGCCAGCAGCGTTCAGGGGGCCGGGGATTTCCTCAATGAGCAGTTCTTC. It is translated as CASSVQGAGDFLNEQFF.

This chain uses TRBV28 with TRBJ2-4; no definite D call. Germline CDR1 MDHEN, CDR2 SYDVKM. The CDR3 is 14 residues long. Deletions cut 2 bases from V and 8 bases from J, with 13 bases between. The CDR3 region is CASSLAPPQDIQYF. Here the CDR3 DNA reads TGTGCCAGCAGTTTAGCCCCGCCCCAGGACATTCAGTACTTC. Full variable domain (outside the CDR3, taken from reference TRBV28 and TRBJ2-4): DVKVTQSSRYLVKRTGEKVFLECVQDMDHENMFWYRQDPGLGLRLIYFSYDVKMKEKGDIPEGYSVSREKKERFSLILESASTNQTSMYLCASSLAPPQDIQYFGAGTRLSVL.

CDR3 DNA sequence: TGCGCCAGCAGTCCGACCGCGACGGGTGAGCAGTTCTTC. This sequence encodes CASSPTATGEQFF. The chain uses TRBV10-1 and TRBJ2-1, with unresolved D. The CDR3 has 13 residues. Germline CDR1 reads WNHNN; CDR2 reads SYGVQD (reference sequence). Trimming pared 5 bases from V and 9 bases from J, leaving 14 bases between.

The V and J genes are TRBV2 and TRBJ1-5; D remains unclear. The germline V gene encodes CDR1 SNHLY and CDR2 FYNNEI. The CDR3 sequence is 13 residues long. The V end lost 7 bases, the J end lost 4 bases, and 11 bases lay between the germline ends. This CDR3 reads CASKGTLNQPQHF. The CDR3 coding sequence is TGTGCCAGCAAAGGCACGCTTAATCAGCCCCAGCATTTT.

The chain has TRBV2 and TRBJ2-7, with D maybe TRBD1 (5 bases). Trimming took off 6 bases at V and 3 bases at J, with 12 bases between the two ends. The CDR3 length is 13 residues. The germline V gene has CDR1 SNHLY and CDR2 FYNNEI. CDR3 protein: CASSALTDYEQYF. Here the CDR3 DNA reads TGTGCCAGCAGCGCTCTGACAGACTACGAGCAGTACTTC.

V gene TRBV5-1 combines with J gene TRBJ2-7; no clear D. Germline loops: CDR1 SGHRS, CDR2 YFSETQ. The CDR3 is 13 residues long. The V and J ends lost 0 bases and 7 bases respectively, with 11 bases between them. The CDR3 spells CASSLVDIREQYF. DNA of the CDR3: TGCGCCAGCAGCTTGGTCGATATACGAGAGCAGTACTTC.

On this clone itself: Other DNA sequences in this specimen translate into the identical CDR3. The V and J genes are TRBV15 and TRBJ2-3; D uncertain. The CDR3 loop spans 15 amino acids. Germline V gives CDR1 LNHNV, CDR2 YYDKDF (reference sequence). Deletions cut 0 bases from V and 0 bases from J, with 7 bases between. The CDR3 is CATSRDPGSTDTQYF. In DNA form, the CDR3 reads TGTGCCACCAGCAGAGATCCCGGGAGCACAGATACGCAGTATTTT. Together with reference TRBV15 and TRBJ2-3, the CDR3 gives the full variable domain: DAMVIQNPRYQVTQFGKPVTLSCSQTLNHNVMYWYQQKSSQAPKLLFHYYDKDFNNEADTPDNFQSRRPNTSFCFLDIRSPGLGDTAMYLCATSRDPGSTDTQYFGPGTRLTVL.

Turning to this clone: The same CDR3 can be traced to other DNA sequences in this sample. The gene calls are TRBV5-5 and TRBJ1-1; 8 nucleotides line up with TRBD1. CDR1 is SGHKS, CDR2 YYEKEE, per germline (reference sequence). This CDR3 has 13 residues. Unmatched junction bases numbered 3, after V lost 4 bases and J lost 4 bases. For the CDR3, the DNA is TGTGCCAGCAGCAGTACAGGGGGCACTGAAGCTTTCTTT. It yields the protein CASSSTGGTEAFF.

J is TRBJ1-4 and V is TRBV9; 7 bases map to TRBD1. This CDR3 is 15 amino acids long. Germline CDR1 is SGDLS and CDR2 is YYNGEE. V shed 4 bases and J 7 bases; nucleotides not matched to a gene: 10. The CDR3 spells CASSTRTGFGEKLFF. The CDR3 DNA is TGTGCCAGCAGCACCAGGACAGGCTTCGGTGAAAAACTGTTTTTT.

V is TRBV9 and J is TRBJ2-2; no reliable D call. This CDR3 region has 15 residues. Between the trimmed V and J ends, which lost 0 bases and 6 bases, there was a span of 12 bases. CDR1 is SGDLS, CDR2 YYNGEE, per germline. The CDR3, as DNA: TGTGCCAGCAGCGTAGAGGGTATGAGCGCCGGGGAGCTGTTTTTT. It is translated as CASSVEGMSAGELFF. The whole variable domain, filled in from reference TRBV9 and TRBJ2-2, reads DSGVTQTPKHLITATGQRVTLRCSPRSGDLSVYWYQQSLDQGLQFLIQYYNGEERAKGNILERFSAQQFPDLHSELNLSSLELGDSALYFCASSVEGMSAGELFFGEGSRLTVL.

The DNA of the CDR3 is TGTGCCAGCAGTACGGGAAGCTCCTACAATGAGCAGTTCTTC. Protein sequence: CASSTGSSYNEQFF. The rearrangement links TRBV9 to TRBJ2-1; possible D gene TRBD2, 5 bases. This CDR3 is 14 amino acids long. Trimming cost V 5 bases and J 0 bases, with 9 bases left between them. Germline assignment: CDR1 SGDLS and CDR2 YYNGEE.

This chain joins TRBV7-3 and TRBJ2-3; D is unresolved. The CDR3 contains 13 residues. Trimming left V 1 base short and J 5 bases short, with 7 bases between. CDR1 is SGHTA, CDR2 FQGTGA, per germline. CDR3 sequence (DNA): TGTGCCAGCAGCTTAATGAGTAGAGATACGCAGTATTTT. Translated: CASSLMSRDTQYF.

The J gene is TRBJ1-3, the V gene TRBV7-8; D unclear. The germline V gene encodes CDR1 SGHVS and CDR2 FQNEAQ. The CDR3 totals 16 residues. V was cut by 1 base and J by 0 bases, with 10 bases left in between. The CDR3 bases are TGTGCCAGCAGCTTAGTTGCCACCTTCTCTGGAAACACCATATATTTT. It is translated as CASSLVATFSGNTIYF.

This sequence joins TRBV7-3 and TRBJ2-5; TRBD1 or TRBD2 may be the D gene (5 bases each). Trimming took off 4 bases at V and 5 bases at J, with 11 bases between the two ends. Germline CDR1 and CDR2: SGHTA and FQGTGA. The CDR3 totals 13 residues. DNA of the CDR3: TGTGCCAGCAGCTACCGTTGGGGGGAGACCCAGTACTTC. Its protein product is CASSYRWGETQYF.

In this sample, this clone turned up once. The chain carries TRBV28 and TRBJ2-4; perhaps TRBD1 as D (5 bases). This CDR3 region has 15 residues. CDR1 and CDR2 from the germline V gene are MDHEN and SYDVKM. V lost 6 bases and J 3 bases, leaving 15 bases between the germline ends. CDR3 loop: CASRPQGISKNIQYF. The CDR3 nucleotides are TGTGCCAGCAGACCTCAGGGTATAAGCAAAAACATTCAGTACTTC.

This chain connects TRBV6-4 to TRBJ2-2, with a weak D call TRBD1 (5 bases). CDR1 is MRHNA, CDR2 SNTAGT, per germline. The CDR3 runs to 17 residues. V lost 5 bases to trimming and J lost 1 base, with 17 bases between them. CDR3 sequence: CASSRRGAPLNTGELFF. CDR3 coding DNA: TGTGCCAGCAGTCGCCGTGGGGCCCCCTTGAACACCGGGGAGCTGTTTTTT.

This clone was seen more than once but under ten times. The CDR3 DNA follows: TGTGCCAGCAGCGTAGCCCCCTACTTCACAGACTACACCTTC. Translating it yields CASSVAPYFTDYTF. The chain joins TRBV9 to TRBJ1-2; D ambiguous. Germline V gene sequence: CDR1 SGDLS, CDR2 YYNGEE. V was pared by 0 bases and J by 10 bases, with 16 bases between. The CDR3 length is 14 residues.